This T cell receptor (beta chain) is drawn from a study of control samples from healthy donors and cancer patients. Libraries were prepared by immunoSEQ multiplex PCR; TCRdb keeps only in-frame clonotypes and omits some of them. The sample shows over 75,000 clones, roughly 89% of them seen only once. What was sequenced was blood. The receptor was derived from a man aged 25-45 years in good health.

The CDR3 protein is CASSPTSGGEKLFF. The CDR3 DNA follows: TGTGCCAGCAGCCCCACGAGCGGGGGGGAGAAGCTGTTTTTT. The chain carries TRBV7-3 and TRBJ2-2, with 10 bases aligning to TRBD2. CDR3 length: 14 amino acids. V was pared by 5 bases and J by 12 bases, with 9 bases of the junction left unmatched. Germline assignment: CDR1 SGHTA and CDR2 FQGTGA. Together with reference TRBV7-3 and TRBJ2-2, the CDR3 gives the full variable domain: GAGVSQTPSNKVTEKGKYVELRCDPISGHTALYWYRQSLGQGPEFLIYFQGTGAADDSGLPNDRFFAVRPEGSVSTLKIQRTERGDSAVYLCASSPTSGGEKLFFGEGSRLTVL.